The 21 T cell receptor beta chains below were found in one sample sequenced in a study of blood T cell repertoires in COVID-19. Clones were read by immunoSEQ multiplex PCR, and TCRdb kept only the in-frame ones, dropping some. The sample carries about 320,000 clones, more than 70% recorded once. The material sequenced was peripheral blood. The receptors stem from a woman aged 25 to 39 with COVID-19, enrolled during active disease.

CDR3 nucleotides: TGTGCCAGCAGCCACCTCCGTTCTGAGACCCAGTACTTC. It codes for CASSHLRSETQYF. This chain uses TRBV3-1 (or the pseudogene TRBV3-2) with TRBJ2-5, with no clear D. Germline loops: CDR1 LGHDT, CDR2 YNNKEL (reference sequence). The V and J ends lost 3 bases and 5 bases respectively, with 10 bases between them. This CDR3 contains 13 residues.

The rearrangement joins TRBV5-4 to TRBJ1-2, with 7 bases lining up with TRBD1. Germline CDR1 is SGHNT and CDR2 is YYREEE (reference sequence). This CDR3 has 13 residues. V gave up 2 bases and J gave up 4 bases; unmatched junction bases: 2. In DNA, the CDR3 is TGTGCCAGCAGCTTAGGGACAGTCTATGGCTACACCTTC. This sequence encodes CASSLGTVYGYTF.

The chain has TRBV6-5 and TRBJ1-2; 7 bases agree with TRBD1. CDR3 length: 14 residues. J lost 8 bases, V lost 2 bases, and 8 bases had no gene match. Germline V gives CDR1 MNHEY, CDR2 SVGAGI. The CDR3 loop reads CASSYRTGVGGYTF. As DNA, the CDR3 is TGTGCCAGCAGTTACCGAACAGGGGTGGGCGGCTACACCTTC.

V is TRBV4-1 and J is TRBJ1-2; possibly TRBD1 for D (6 bases). Trimming removed 0 bases from V and 6 bases from J, with 14 bases in between. Germline assignment: CDR1 MGHRA and CDR2 YSYEKL. This CDR3 comprises 15 residues. DNA of the CDR3: TGCGCCAGCAGCCAAGATAATACAGGGTGGGATGGCTACACCTTC. Translating gives CASSQDNTGWDGYTF.

This clone has at least ten counts. The chain joins TRBV7-3 to TRBJ1-6; weak D call: TRBD1 (6 bases). Trimming pared 4 bases from V and 5 bases from J, leaving 15 bases between. The CDR3 sequence is 16 residues long. In germline, CDR1 is SGHTA, CDR2 FQGTGA. CDR3 in DNA: TGTGCCAGCAGCTCGCCGAGGACAGAAGATAATTCACCCCTCCACTTT. It translates to CASSSPRTEDNSPLHF.

CDR3 residues: CASNDGVENIQYF. The CDR3 coding sequence is TGTGCCAGCAACGACGGGGTGGAAAACATTCAGTACTTC. V is TRBV9 and J is TRBJ2-4; D may be TRBD2 (5 bases). The germline CDR1 and CDR2 sequences are SGDLS and YYNGEE. Trimming cost V 6 bases and J 5 bases, with 12 bases left between them. CDR3 length equals 13 residues.

The chain combines TRBV3-1 (or the pseudogene TRBV3-2) with TRBJ1-6; tentative D call: TRBD1 (5 bases). The CDR3 is 14 amino acids. The V gene lost 3 bases and the J gene lost 7 bases, with 10 bases spanning the gap. Germline-derived CDR1 and CDR2 are LGHDT and YNNKEL (reference sequence). The DNA of the CDR3 is TGTGCCAGCAGCCAGGGATGGGGCAATTCACCCCTCCACTTT. Its protein product is CASSQGWGNSPLHF.

V is TRBV7-9 and J is TRBJ2-3; TRBD2 aligns across 7 bases. After removal of 4 bases from V and 5 bases from J, the junction contained 6 bases not matched to a gene. CDR1 SEHNR and CDR2 FQNEAQ come from the germline V gene (reference sequence). The CDR3 extends over 14 amino acids. The CDR3 sequence is CASSSREREDTQYF. DNA of the CDR3: TGTGCCAGCAGCTCCCGGGAGCGGGAAGATACGCAGTATTTT.

This clone was observed once. This chain uses TRBV6-4 with TRBJ2-1; 7 nucleotides match TRBD1. J was trimmed by 3 bases and V by 2 bases; bases with no gene match: 7. This CDR3 is built from 16 residues. CDR1 MRHNA and CDR2 SNTAGT come from the germline V gene. CDR3 sequence: CASSDTYRGDYNEQFF. The CDR3 DNA reads TGTGCCAGCAGTGACACCTACAGGGGCGACTACAATGAGCAGTTCTTC.

This clone was seen more than once but under ten times. Other DNA sequences within the sample encode an identical CDR3. The gene calls are TRBV6-5 and TRBJ1-2; 11 positions match TRBD1. With V trimmed by 0 bases and J by 7 bases, 4 bases remained unmatched. In germline, CDR1 is MNHEY, CDR2 SVGAGI. The CDR3 length is 15 residues. The CDR3 loop reads CASSYSSGQGGGYTF. CDR3 DNA sequence: TGTGCCAGCAGTTACTCCTCGGGACAGGGGGGTGGCTACACCTTC.

V usage is TRBV6-5 and J usage is TRBJ2-5, with 11 positions matching TRBD2. With 7 bases clipped from V and 2 bases from J, the junction kept 6 bases outside the gene matches. CDR1 MNHEY and CDR2 SVGAGI come from the germline V gene. This CDR3 comprises 15 residues. The CDR3 loop reads CASNPGTSGQETQYF. The CDR3 DNA is TGTGCCAGCAACCCCGGGACTAGCGGACAAGAGACCCAGTACTTC.

The chain carries TRBV5-8 and TRBJ2-6, with D maybe TRBD2 (7 bases). Per the germline V gene, CDR1 is SGHTS and CDR2 is YDEGEE. V was clipped by 5 bases and J by 0 bases, with 18 bases between them. This CDR3 region has 18 residues. The CDR3 coding sequence is TGTGCCAGCAGTTATGAACGGGGGGCCTCCTCTGGGGCCAACGTCCTGACTTTC. This gives the protein CASSYERGASSGANVLTF.

CDR3 in DNA: TGTGCCAGTAGCCATCCCGGAGGGTACAATGAGCAGTTCTTC. It codes for CASSHPGGYNEQFF. The genes are TRBV19 and TRBJ2-1, with D tentatively TRBD2 (6 bases). CDR1 is LNHDA, CDR2 SQIVND, per germline (reference sequence). With 6 bases removed from V and 4 bases from J, the gap between germline ends came to 13 bases. CDR3 length: 14 residues.

The chain couples TRBV11-1 to TRBJ2-3, with a possible D match to TRBD1 (6 bases). The V gene lost 5 bases and the J gene lost 9 bases, with 24 bases spanning the gap. Germline V gene data show CDR1 as SGHAT and CDR2 as FQDESV (reference sequence). This CDR3 has 16 amino acids. The CDR3 sequence: CASSPQVTGILRTQYF. The CDR3 DNA follows: TGTGCCAGCAGCCCCCAGGTCACAGGGATCTTAAGGACGCAGTATTTT.

The chain links TRBV28 to TRBJ1-6, with unresolved D. The CDR3 extends over 11 amino acids. V lost 10 bases and J lost 14, with 15 bases in between. The germline gives CDR1 MDHEN, CDR2 SYDVKM. CDR3 in DNA: TGTGCCACTTTGATCTCGGGGTCCCTCCACTTT. It is translated as CATLISGSLHF.

The J gene is TRBJ1-1, the V gene TRBV12-3 or TRBV12-4; D is possibly TRBD1 (6 bases). CDR3 length: 12 residues. Between the trimmed V and J ends, which lost 1 base and 10 bases, there was a span of 10 bases. DNA for the CDR3: TGTGCCAGCAGTTTAGATACAGGGCGAGCTTTCTTT. Amino acids: CASSLDTGRAFF.

The V and J genes are TRBV7-8 and TRBJ1-2; 7 bases fit TRBD1. CDR3 length: 14 residues. Germline V gene lookup returns CDR1 SGHVS and CDR2 FQNEAQ. J gave up 8 bases and V 5 bases, and 11 bases lay outside the gene matches. DNA for the CDR3: TGTGCCAGCAGCCCGCCGGACAGGAGAGAAGGCTACACCTTC. It codes for CASSPPDRREGYTF.

This chain links TRBV5-4 with TRBJ2-1; D remains unclear. The CDR3 covers 13 residues. Trimming took 0 bases from V and 6 from J, leaving 7 bases between them. Germline V gene data show CDR1 as SGHNT and CDR2 as YYREEE (reference sequence). The DNA of the CDR3 is TGTGCCAGCAGCTTGGTTTCCGGCAATGAGCAGTTCTTC. This sequence encodes CASSLVSGNEQFF.

V is TRBV3-1 (or the pseudogene TRBV3-2) and J is TRBJ2-7; 10 positions agree with TRBD1. V shed 2 bases, J shed 7 bases, and the junction held 8 bases outside the gene matches. CDR3 size: 15 residues. CDR1 is LGHDT and CDR2 is YNNKEL in the germline V gene (reference sequence). The CDR3 reads CASSQSDRGQREQYF. The CDR3 nucleotides are TGTGCCAGCAGCCAATCCGACAGGGGGCAGAGAGAGCAGTACTTC.

This sequence joins TRBV5-1 and TRBJ2-1, with 8 nucleotides matching TRBD2. The CDR3 runs to 15 residues. V trimming: 4 bases; J trimming: 3 bases; junction bases outside the gene matches: 6. Germline V gene sequence: CDR1 SGHRS, CDR2 YFSETQ. CDR3 sequence reads: CASSINGGVYNEQFF. CDR3 in DNA: TGCGCCAGCAGCATTAACGGGGGGGTCTACAATGAGCAGTTCTTC.

This sequence joins TRBV4-3 and TRBJ2-3, with a weak D call TRBD1 (5 bases). The CDR3 runs to 16 residues. CDR1 is LGHNA, CDR2 YSLEER, per germline. The V end lost 2 bases, the J end lost 6 bases, and 18 bases lay between the germline ends. DNA for the CDR3: TGCGCCAGCAGCCAAATCGCCGGGCAGGGAACGGATACGCAGTATTTT. This encodes CASSQIAGQGTDTQYF.